What follows is one T cell receptor (beta chain) and its context. V lost 6 bases to trimming and J lost 1 base; unmatched junction nucleotides: 11. The germline CDR1 and CDR2 sequences are MNHEY and SMNVEV (reference sequence). The CDR3 consists of 17 residues. The repertoire was sequenced with immunoSEQ multiplex PCR; TCRdb's copy has only in-frame clones and lacks some. The sample shows roughly 1,100,000 clones, roughly 75% of them seen only once. This entry is derived from a study of shared clonotypes between healthy human individuals. Study-level background: Those who served as donors were a couple of women and a few men between the ages of 18 and 49.

The sample comprised memory CD4+ T cells sorted from blood. Subset denoted: CD45RA-negative fraction. The chain links TRBV27 to TRBJ2-5, with 10 positions matching TRBD2. The clonotype was recovered from a man younger than 35 in good health. The CDR3 here is CASSRDVAGGVQETQYF. In nucleotides, the CDR3 is TGTGCCAGCAGCAGAGATGTAGCGGGGGGTGTCCAAGAGACCCAGTACTTC.